The 30 T cell receptor beta chains listed next were all sequenced from one sample in a study of cytotoxic CD8 clonotypes in ibrutinib-treated CLL. The data were produced by immunoSEQ multiplex PCR, yet TCRdb's version contains in-frame clones alone and is incomplete. The sample has more than 200,000 clones; 60% to 80% are singletons. The source material was PBMCs, sampled after 12 months of ibrutinib treatment. These receptors all stem from a human donor with chronic lymphocytic leukemia.

The gene calls are TRBV7-8 and TRBJ2-5, with D maybe TRBD2 (7 bases). The CDR3 covers 14 residues. Per the germline V gene, CDR1 is SGHVS and CDR2 is FQNEAQ. Between the trimmed V and J ends, which lost 1 base and 5 bases, there was a span of 11 bases. The CDR3 bases are TGTGCCAGCAGCTTAGTAGGGGGGGACGAGACCCAGTACTTC. The encoded protein is CASSLVGGDETQYF. Full variable domain (outside the CDR3, taken from reference TRBV7-8 and TRBJ2-5): GAGVSQSPRYKVAKRGQDVALRCDPISGHVSLFWYQQALGQGPEFLTYFQNEAQLDKSGLPSDRFFAERPEGSVSTLKIQRTQQEDSAVYLCASSLVGGDETQYFGPGTRLLVL.

The table lists this clone with a count of one. This chain uses TRBV4-2 with TRBJ2-2; D gene uncertain. Deletions cut 4 bases from V and 8 bases from J, with 8 bases between. Looked up from germline, CDR1 is LGHNA and CDR2 is YNFKEQ. The CDR3 length is 12 residues. The DNA for the CDR3 is TGTGCCAGCAGCCGAATCGGGGGGGAGCTGTTTTTT. Its protein is CASSRIGGELFF.

This chain uses TRBV4-1 with TRBJ1-1, with a possible D match to TRBD1 (5 bases). The CDR3 runs 17 residues. V was shortened by 1 base and J by 2 bases, with 17 bases between the two germline ends. Germline V gene sequence: CDR1 MGHRA, CDR2 YSYEKL. The CDR3 is CASSQVVPRATNTEAFF. The DNA of the CDR3 is TGCGCCAGCAGCCAAGTCGTCCCCAGGGCTACCAACACTGAAGCTTTCTTT.

This clone came up a few times. The chain uses TRBV18 and TRBJ2-7; unclear D gene. Trimming left V 2 bases short and J 5 bases short, with 7 bases between. Germline V gene lookup returns CDR1 KGHSH and CDR2 LQKENI. This CDR3 has 12 residues. In DNA form, the CDR3 reads TGTGCCAGCTCACCAGGTGTTAACGAGCAGTACTTC. The encoded protein is CASSPGVNEQYF.

A remark on this clone: Other nucleotide sequences in the sample specify the same CDR3. The chain joins TRBV6-5 to TRBJ1-3, with unresolved D. Germline CDR1 reads MNHEY; CDR2 reads SVGAGI. This CDR3 has 14 residues. V lost 0 bases, J lost 3 bases, and 6 bases lay in between. CDR3 nucleotide sequence: TGTGCCAGCAGTTACTCCCCAGGTGGAAACACCATATATTTT. Its translation: CASSYSPGGNTIYF.

V is TRBV10-3 and J is TRBJ1-5; unclear D gene. Trimming cost V 0 bases and J 5 bases, with 5 bases left between them. The germline CDR1 and CDR2 sequences are ENHRY and SYGVKD. The CDR3 spans 13 residues. The CDR3 DNA reads as TGTGCCATCAGTGAGTCGTGGGATCAGCCCCAGCATTTT. This translates into CAISESWDQPQHF.

The V and J genes are TRBV18 and TRBJ2-5; D may be TRBD2 (5 bases). The CDR3 is made up of 15 amino acids. CDR1 and CDR2 from the germline V gene are KGHSH and LQKENI. V was clipped by 3 bases and J by 4 bases, with 15 bases between them. This CDR3 is CASSPVLVKLETQYF. Written as DNA, the CDR3 is TGTGCCAGCTCACCGGTACTAGTAAAATTAGAGACCCAGTACTTC.

The genes are TRBV5-4 and TRBJ2-5, with D perhaps assigned TRBD1 or TRBD2 (7 bases each). The CDR3 is made up of 15 amino acids. The V gene lost 0 bases and the J gene lost 4 bases, with 13 bases spanning the gap. Germline lookup yields CDR1 SGHNT and CDR2 YYREEE (reference sequence). DNA of the CDR3: TGTGCCAGCAGCTTGGTGGCAGGGGGGGGAGAGACCCAGTACTTC. This encodes CASSLVAGGGETQYF.

V usage is TRBV5-1 and J usage is TRBJ1-2; tentative D call: TRBD1 (6 bases). The ends were cut back, 1 base at V and 7 bases at J, with 14 bases in the middle. The CDR3 spans 14 residues. The germline CDR1 and CDR2 sequences are SGHRS and YFSETQ. The CDR3 nucleotides are TGCGCCAGCAGCTTGACACAGGGTGTCCGTGGCTACACCTTC. Protein: CASSLTQGVRGYTF.

This chain connects TRBV5-1 to TRBJ2-1; unclear D gene. The V gene lost 4 bases and the J gene lost 4 bases, with 9 bases spanning the gap. Looked up from germline, CDR1 is SGHRS and CDR2 is YFSETQ. The CDR3 is made up of 13 amino acids. The CDR3 spells CASSGLEYNEQFF. The CDR3 coding sequence is TGCGCCAGCAGCGGGCTTGAATACAATGAGCAGTTCTTC.

V gene TRBV2 combines with J gene TRBJ2-7; D gene unclear. The CDR3 is made up of 14 amino acids. Germline CDR1 is SNHLY and CDR2 is FYNNEI. With 2 bases removed from V and 5 bases from J, the gap between germline ends came to 13 bases. CDR3 loop: CASSELVASDEQYF. The CDR3 region has the DNA TGTGCCAGCAGTGAACTTGTGGCGTCGGACGAGCAGTACTTC.

This clone was counted a few times. The V and J genes are TRBV9 and TRBJ2-2, with D uncertain. The V gene lost 0 bases and the J gene lost 4 bases, with 7 bases spanning the gap. Germline CDR1 reads SGDLS; CDR2 reads YYNGEE. This CDR3 spans 14 amino acids. The CDR3 region is CASSVEGLTGELFF. The CDR3 coding sequence is TGTGCCAGCAGCGTAGAAGGTCTCACCGGGGAGCTGTTTTTT.

V is TRBV30 and J is TRBJ2-6, with 10 nucleotides matching TRBD2. After removal of 2 bases from V and 4 bases from J, the junction contained 11 bases not matched to a gene. CDR1 and CDR2 (germline): GTSNPN, SVGIG (reference sequence). CDR3 size: 18 residues. The CDR3 protein is CAWSPVAGGPPGANVLTF. The CDR3 nucleotides are TGTGCCTGGAGTCCCGTAGCGGGGGGCCCCCCAGGGGCCAACGTCCTGACTTTC.

The rearrangement uses TRBV19 and TRBJ1-1, with no clear D. The germline V gene encodes CDR1 LNHDA and CDR2 SQIVND (reference sequence). The germline V and J ends were trimmed by 8 bases and 10 bases, with 20 bases remaining between them. The CDR3 is 13 amino acids. Written as DNA, the CDR3 is TGTGCCAGTTATGACTGGCGCCCCTCGGGAGCTTTCTTT. Its translation: CASYDWRPSGAFF. Full variable domain (missing parts from reference TRBV19 and TRBJ1-1): DGGITQSPKYLFRKEGQNVTLSCEQNLNHDAMYWYRQDPGQGLRLIYYSQIVNDFQKGDIAEGYSVSREKKESFPLTVTSAQKNPTAFYLCASYDWRPSGAFFGQGTRLTVV.

Concerning this clone: Distinct nucleotide sequences in the sample also encode this CDR3. The V gene is TRBV28, the J gene TRBJ2-3; D ambiguous. The germline V gene has CDR1 MDHEN and CDR2 SYDVKM. V lost 3 bases and J lost 0, with 4 bases in between. This CDR3 has 13 amino acids. Here the CDR3 DNA reads TGTGCCAGCAGTTTGCCTAGCACAGATACGCAGTATTTT. Encoded protein: CASSLPSTDTQYF. Combining the CDR3 with reference TRBV28 and TRBJ2-3 gives the whole variable domain DVKVTQSSRYLVKRTGEKVFLECVQDMDHENMFWYRQDPGLGLRLIYFSYDVKMKEKGDIPEGYSVSREKKERFSLILESASTNQTSMYLCASSLPSTDTQYFGPGTRLTVL.

This chain joins TRBV6-1 and TRBJ2-7; D remains ambiguous. Germline CDR1 reads MNHNS; CDR2 reads SASEGT. The CDR3 sequence is 15 residues long. Between the trimmed V and J ends, which lost 3 bases and 6 bases, there was a span of 18 bases. This CDR3 is CASSELGSHPFEQYF. DNA for the CDR3: TGTGCCAGCAGTGAGTTAGGGTCTCACCCATTCGAGCAGTACTTC.

V and J are TRBV4-1 and TRBJ2-7; 7 bases align to TRBD1. J was trimmed by 7 bases and V by 4 bases; bases with no gene match: 16. The CDR3 loop spans 16 amino acids. Germline V gene sequence: CDR1 MGHRA, CDR2 YSYEKL. The CDR3 reads CASSRQVAGGIGEQYF. The CDR3 nucleotides read TGCGCCAGCAGCCGACAGGTGGCAGGGGGTATCGGGGAGCAGTACTTC.

V gene TRBV18 combines with J gene TRBJ2-3; 9 nucleotides agree with TRBD2. The V and J ends lost 2 bases and 5 bases, in that order; junction bases with no gene match: 5. This CDR3 comprises 15 residues. Looked up from germline, CDR1 is KGHSH and CDR2 is LQKENI. The CDR3 sequence: CASSPNSGSRDTQYF. The CDR3 DNA sequence: TGTGCCAGCTCACCAAATAGCGGGAGTAGAGATACGCAGTATTTT.

The chain couples TRBV2 to TRBJ2-5; TRBD2 might be the D (6 bases). This CDR3 has 12 amino acids. Between the trimmed V and J ends, which lost 2 bases and 7 bases, there was a span of 8 bases. Germline CDR1 SNHLY, CDR2 FYNNEI. In DNA form, the CDR3 reads TGTGCCAGCAGTGAACTGGGGGGGACCCAGTACTTC. Its translation: CASSELGGTQYF.

J is TRBJ2-4 and V is TRBV27; TRBD1 aligns across 9 bases. The V gene's germline CDR1 is MNHEY and CDR2 SMNVEV (reference sequence). J lost 0 bases, V lost 4 bases, and 7 bases had no gene match. CDR3 length equals 17 residues. The CDR3 sequence is CASSSRQGVGAKNIQYF. DNA for the CDR3: TGTGCCAGCAGTTCACGACAGGGGGTGGGAGCCAAAAACATTCAGTACTTC.

V and J are TRBV2 and TRBJ1-1, with 7 bases lining up with TRBD1. CDR1 and CDR2 from the germline V gene are SNHLY and FYNNEI. J lost 7 bases, V lost 7 bases, and 12 bases had no gene match. This CDR3 comprises 14 residues. The CDR3 region has the DNA TGTGCCAGCACGCTCAGGGGGAGGGCGGTTGAAGCTTTCTTT. Translated, it gives CASTLRGRAVEAFF.

The chain links TRBV2 to TRBJ1-1; D not resolved. The CDR3 has 14 amino acids. V was shortened by 3 bases and J by 0 bases, with 8 bases between the two germline ends. The germline CDR1 and CDR2 sequences are SNHLY and FYNNEI. CDR3: CASSERHLNTEAFF. For the CDR3, the DNA is TGTGCCAGCAGTGAGAGACACTTGAACACTGAAGCTTTCTTT.

The chain links TRBV2 to TRBJ2-3, with TRBD2 as a possible D gene (7 bases). V was trimmed by 1 base and J by 9 bases, leaving 14 bases between them. CDR3 length: 14 residues. In germline, CDR1 is SNHLY, CDR2 FYNNEI. In DNA form, the CDR3 reads TGTGCCAGCAGTGAAGGGCTAGGGGGGGTAACGCAGTATTTT. It yields the protein CASSEGLGGVTQYF.

The chain couples TRBV7-9 to TRBJ2-7, with D hard to call. The germline CDR1 and CDR2 sequences are SEHNR and FQNEAQ (reference sequence). Trimming left V 5 bases short and J 6 bases short, with 20 bases between. This CDR3 contains 15 residues. Here the CDR3 DNA reads TGTGCCAGCAGCCCACCAGACCCCTTTATCCGCGAGCAGTACTTC. Translated: CASSPPDPFIREQYF.

The chain couples TRBV4-1 to TRBJ2-3, with a tentative D call TRBD2 (6 bases). The CDR3 length is 17 residues. Trimming removed 1 base at V and 3 bases at J, with 17 bases between. Germline CDR1 MGHRA, CDR2 YSYEKL. In nucleotides, the CDR3 is TGCGCCAGCAGCCAAGTTTTCGGTGCTAGCGCAACAGATACGCAGTATTTT. This translates into CASSQVFGASATDTQYF.

The rearrangement links TRBV7-2 to TRBJ2-7; D gene uncertain. Per germline, CDR1 SGHTA and CDR2 FQGNSA. Deletions cut 1 base from V and 3 bases from J, with 4 bases between. This CDR3 has 12 amino acids. DNA for the CDR3: TGTGCCAGCAGCTTAGTCCGCTACGAGCAGTACTTC. Translation gives CASSLVRYEQYF.

The rearrangement links TRBV6-5 to TRBJ2-7; 14 nucleotides agree with TRBD2. Germline assignment: CDR1 MNHEY and CDR2 SVGAGI. The CDR3 sequence is 16 residues long. J gave up 3 bases and V 4 bases, and 5 bases lay outside the gene matches. CDR3 nucleotides: TGTGCCAGCAGTTTTATTGGGACTAGCGGGGGCTACGAGCAGTACTTC. It specifies CASSFIGTSGGYEQYF.

This chain joins TRBV10-2 and TRBJ1-1; 8 bases match TRBD1. The germline CDR1 and CDR2 sequences are WSHSY and SAAADI. CDR3 length: 15 amino acids. V was clipped by 5 bases and J by 6 bases; unmatched bases: 11. DNA of the CDR3: TGCGCCAGCAGTCGAAGCGGACAGGGATCCCCTGAAGCTTTCTTT. This gives the protein CASSRSGQGSPEAFF.

The chain is built from TRBV6-5 and TRBJ2-2; D is perhaps TRBD2 (5 bases). This CDR3 is built from 15 residues. With 2 bases removed from V and 1 base from J, the gap between germline ends came to 8 bases. Germline assignment: CDR1 MNHEY and CDR2 SVGAGI. The CDR3 loop reads CASSYDEGNTGELFF. The CDR3 region has the DNA TGTGCCAGCAGTTACGATGAGGGGAACACCGGGGAGCTGTTTTTT.

This chain joins TRBV5-1 and TRBJ2-1, with 10 bases aligning to TRBD1. Germline values: CDR1 SGHRS, CDR2 YFSETQ. V was pared by 2 bases and J by 6 bases, with 5 bases of the junction left unmatched. The CDR3 consists of 15 residues. CDR3 residues: CASSFGTGVANEQFF. Written as DNA, the CDR3 is TGCGCCAGCAGCTTTGGGACAGGGGTTGCCAATGAGCAGTTCTTC.